These 26 T cell receptor beta chains were sequenced from one sample in a study of T cell responses to AZD1222 COVID-19 vaccine. TCRdb's copy holds only in-frame clones and misses some; the assay was immunoSEQ multiplex PCR. This sample yields 130,000 to 150,000 clones, of which 92% are seen a single time; approximately 2% belongs to the top ten. Here the sequenced sample was peripheral blood, taken on day 0 of AZD1222 vaccination. Source of these receptors: an adult in good health.

The chain combines TRBV7-2 with TRBJ1-2; weak D call: TRBD1 (5 bases). The CDR3 loop spans 15 amino acids. The germline CDR1 and CDR2 sequences are SGHTA and FQGNSA. Trimming took 5 bases from V and 4 from J, leaving 17 bases between them. CDR3 sequence (DNA): TGTGCCAGCAGCCAAAGATTCGGGGACCCCTATGGCTACACCTTC. It encodes CASSQRFGDPYGYTF.

This chain links TRBV6-2 or TRBV6-3 with TRBJ2-7, with D perhaps matching TRBD1 (5 bases). The V end was cut by 5 bases, the J end by 6 bases, with 17 bases between. CDR3 length: 14 residues. Germline loops: CDR1 MNHEY, CDR2 SVGEGT. The CDR3 spells CASSGRAPGGEQYF. The CDR3 bases are TGTGCCAGCAGTGGCAGGGCCCCGGGCGGCGAGCAGTACTTC.

The chain uses TRBV7-9 and TRBJ1-2, with 8 bases aligning to TRBD1. The V gene end was trimmed by 3 bases and the J gene end by 6 bases; junction bases not matched to a gene: 12. The CDR3 is 16 amino acids. The germline gives CDR1 SEHNR, CDR2 FQNEAQ (reference sequence). CDR3 DNA sequence: TGTGCCAGCAGCTTCTCAGGGGGTTCAGGGGGCCATGGCTACACCTTC. Encoded protein: CASSFSGGSGGHGYTF. Full variable domain (rest looked up from reference TRBV7-9 and TRBJ1-2): DTGVSQNPRHKITKRGQNVTFRCDPISEHNRLYWYRQTLGQGPEFLTYFQNEAQLEKSRLLSDRFSAERPKGSFSTLEIQRTEQGDSAMYLCASSFSGGSGGHGYTFGSGTRLTVV.

This clone appeared once. The chain uses TRBV19 and TRBJ2-1; 7 bases align to TRBD1. Trimming at V came to 5 bases and at J to 4 bases, leaving 8 bases not matched to a gene. CDR1 is LNHDA and CDR2 is SQIVND in the germline V gene (reference sequence). This CDR3 is built from 15 residues. In DNA form, the CDR3 reads TGTGCCAGTAGTGTTGACAGGGCAACTTACAATGAGCAGTTCTTC. This encodes CASSVDRATYNEQFF.

The chain carries TRBV9 and TRBJ2-7; 7 positions agree with TRBD1. CDR3 size: 15 residues. The V segment lost 0 bases and the J segment 0 bases; nucleotides outside the gene matches: 3. Germline V gives CDR1 SGDLS, CDR2 YYNGEE. The CDR3: CASSVEGTASYEQYF. The CDR3 nucleotides read TGTGCCAGCAGCGTAGAGGGGACAGCCTCCTACGAGCAGTACTTC.

This clone was detected only once. This chain joins TRBV5-5 and TRBJ1-2; D remains unclear. The CDR3 is made up of 14 amino acids. The V gene's germline CDR1 is SGHKS and CDR2 YYEKEE (reference sequence). Trimming took 0 bases from V and 4 from J, leaving 10 bases between them. CDR3 sequence reads: CASSLAVQVYGYTF. The DNA for the CDR3 is TGTGCCAGCAGCTTGGCGGTCCAAGTCTATGGCTACACCTTC.

This clone was seen a single time. Different DNA sequences within this sample yield the same CDR3. The chain uses TRBV10-3 and TRBJ2-3; D uncertain. Looked up from germline, CDR1 is ENHRY and CDR2 is SYGVKD. The CDR3 sequence is 12 residues long. V was cut by 0 bases and J by 3 bases, with 1 base left in between. Written as DNA, the CDR3 is TGTGCCATCAGTGAGTCGACAGATACGCAGTATTTT. This sequence encodes CAISESTDTQYF.

Details on this clone: This specimen includes other DNA sequences encoding the same CDR3. The chain couples TRBV15 to TRBJ2-7, with D hard to call. CDR1 and CDR2 from the germline V gene are LNHNV and YYDKDF (reference sequence). CDR3 length equals 15 residues. V was trimmed by 0 bases and J by 1 base, leaving 10 bases between them. Written as DNA, the CDR3 is TGTGCCACCAGCAGAGATCGGGCAGCGTCCTACGAGCAGTACTTC. As protein: CATSRDRAASYEQYF.

This rearrangement joins TRBV5-6 to TRBJ2-7, with TRBD2 identical over 7 bases. CDR1 is SGHDT and CDR2 is YYEEEE in the germline V gene. The length of the CDR3 is 15 residues. Trimming at V came to 2 bases and at J to 2 bases, leaving 7 bases not matched to a gene. In DNA form, the CDR3 reads TGTGCCAGCAGCTTACCCTTAGCGGGCCCCTACGAGCAGTACTTC. Protein product: CASSLPLAGPYEQYF.

The J gene is TRBJ2-5, the V gene TRBV11-3; the D is unclear. This CDR3 spans 13 amino acids. Germline V gene lookup returns CDR1 SGHNT and CDR2 YENEEA. V was trimmed by 1 base and J by 1 base, leaving 4 bases between them. The CDR3 region is CASSLGFQETQYF. CDR3 DNA sequence: TGTGCCAGCAGCTTAGGTTTCCAAGAGACCCAGTACTTC.

The chain recombines TRBV11-2 with TRBJ1-2; D not resolved. Germline loops: CDR1 SGHAT, CDR2 FQNNGV. CDR3 length equals 13 residues. V was trimmed by 7 bases and J by 1 base, leaving 10 bases between them. CDR3 bases: TGTGCCAGCATCAACCTAGATAACTATGGCTACACCTTC. Amino acid sequence: CASINLDNYGYTF. The whole variable domain, filled in from reference TRBV11-2 and TRBJ1-2, reads EAGVAQSPRYKIIEKRQSVAFWCNPISGHATLYWYQQILGQGPKLLIQFQNNGVVDDSQLPKDRFSAERLKGVDSTLKIQPAKLEDSAVYLCASINLDNYGYTFGSGTRLTVV.

The rearrangement uses TRBV11-2 and TRBJ1-1, with TRBD1 as a possible D gene (6 bases). This CDR3 spans 14 amino acids. From germline, CDR1 is SGHAT and CDR2 FQNNGV. V was shortened by 1 base and J by 5 bases, with 11 bases between the two germline ends. CDR3 region: CASSLGGAGTEAFF. The CDR3 coding sequence is TGTGCCAGCAGCTTAGGGGGGGCGGGGACTGAAGCTTTCTTT. The complete variable domain, with remaining parts taken from reference TRBV11-2 and TRBJ1-1, reads EAGVAQSPRYKIIEKRQSVAFWCNPISGHATLYWYQQILGQGPKLLIQFQNNGVVDDSQLPKDRFSAERLKGVDSTLKIQPAKLEDSAVYLCASSLGGAGTEAFFGQGTRLTVV.

The chain has TRBV10-1 and TRBJ2-4, with D maybe TRBD1 (6 bases). The CDR3 spans 15 residues. The V gene's germline CDR1 is WNHNN and CDR2 SYGVQD (reference sequence). Trimming cost V 2 bases and J 1 base, with 9 bases left between them. CDR3 in DNA: TGCGCCAGCAGTGAGCCAGGGGCGGCCAAAAACATTCAGTACTTC. It specifies CASSEPGAAKNIQYF.

The chain couples TRBV6-1 to TRBJ1-1; D is unresolved. The CDR3 has 14 residues. Trimming took 0 bases from V and 4 from J, leaving 9 bases between them. Germline lookup yields CDR1 MNHNS and CDR2 SASEGT. CDR3 DNA sequence: TGTGCCAGCAGTGAAGCTACAATCATCACTGAAGCTTTCTTT. It encodes CASSEATIITEAFF.

The count of this clone is one. The J gene is TRBJ2-3, the V gene TRBV6-2 or TRBV6-3; D remains unclear. Looked up from germline, CDR1 is MNHEY and CDR2 is SVGEGT. This CDR3 has 13 residues. Trimming removed 6 bases at V and 3 bases at J, with 10 bases between. Here the CDR3 reads CASSPQRTDTQYF. The CDR3 nucleotides are TGTGCCAGCAGCCCACAGAGGACAGATACGCAGTATTTT.

The chain uses TRBV7-2 and TRBJ2-1, with a weak D call TRBD1 (6 bases). CDR1 and CDR2 from the germline V gene are SGHTA and FQGNSA. The V and J ends lost 1 base and 5 bases respectively, with 15 bases between them. The CDR3 length is 16 residues. CDR3 amino acids: CASSLVGRTVNNEQFF. The CDR3 region has the DNA TGTGCCAGCAGCTTAGTTGGACGGACAGTTAACAATGAGCAGTTCTTC. Variable domain in full (rest from reference TRBV7-2 and TRBJ2-1): GAGVSQSPSNKVTEKGKDVELRCDPISGHTALYWYRQSLGQGLEFLIYFQGNSAPDKSGLPSDRFSAERTGGSVSTLTIQRTQQEDSAVYLCASSLVGRTVNNEQFFGPGTRLTVL.

The CDR3 DNA reads as TGTGCTAGTGCTCCGGGACAGGGAACAGATACGCAGTATTTT. Translated: CASAPGQGTDTQYF. J is TRBJ2-3 and V is TRBV12-5; 9 nucleotides align to TRBD1. Per germline, CDR1 LGHNT and CDR2 FRNRAP. The CDR3 sequence is 14 residues long. V lost 7 bases and J lost 3; bases outside the gene matches: 5. Looking up the rest from reference TRBV12-5 and TRBJ2-3 gives the full variable domain: DARVTQTPRHKVTEMGQEVTMRCQPILGHNTVFWYRQTMMQGLELLAYFRNRAPLDDSGMPKDRFSAEMPDATLATLKIQPSEPRDSAVYFCASAPGQGTDTQYFGPGTRLTVL.

The V gene is TRBV18, the J gene TRBJ1-1; unclear D gene. The CDR3 runs 15 residues. The germline V gene has CDR1 KGHSH and CDR2 LQKENI. V was shortened by 3 bases and J by 1 base, with 12 bases between the two germline ends. The CDR3 sequence is CASSPVSRGNTEAFF. CDR3 nucleotides: TGTGCCAGCTCACCGGTGTCTCGGGGGAACACTGAAGCTTTCTTT.

The chain couples TRBV12-3 or TRBV12-4 to TRBJ2-5; D unresolved. The V end lost 6 bases, the J end lost 5 bases, and 7 bases lay between the germline ends. The CDR3 runs 11 residues. The DNA of the CDR3 is TGTGCCAGCAGCCTCAGTGAGACCCAGTACTTC. Translating gives CASSLSETQYF.

The chain couples TRBV11-1 to TRBJ2-7; 10 nucleotides match TRBD2. Germline CDR1 is SGHAT and CDR2 is FQDESV (reference sequence). CDR3 size: 16 residues. V shed 1 base and J 3 bases; nucleotides not matched to a gene: 6. CDR3 loop: CASSLDLASGGYEQYF. The CDR3 bases are TGTGCCAGCAGCTTAGACTTGGCTAGCGGGGGCTACGAGCAGTACTTC.

The rearrangement joins TRBV6-5 to TRBJ2-5; TRBD2 matches at 10 bases. Germline CDR1 MNHEY, CDR2 SVGAGI. V gave up 2 bases and J gave up 5 bases; unmatched junction bases: 8. The CDR3 is made up of 16 amino acids. Here the CDR3 reads CASSYDWTSGGETQYF. As DNA, the CDR3 is TGTGCCAGCAGTTACGACTGGACTAGCGGAGGGGAGACCCAGTACTTC.

This chain joins TRBV13 and TRBJ1-2; 10 nucleotides match TRBD1. Germline trimming cut 5 bases from V and 3 bases from J; bases unmatched to any gene: 6. The germline CDR1 and CDR2 sequences are PRHDT and FYEKMQ (reference sequence). The CDR3 has 15 amino acids. CDR3 sequence (DNA): TGTGCCAGCAGCATTCGAGGACAGGGGGACTATGGCTACACCTTC. This codes for CASSIRGQGDYGYTF.

The genes are TRBV7-2 and TRBJ2-3; a possible D gene is TRBD2 (5 bases). The CDR3 is 16 amino acids. V lost 5 bases, J lost 2 bases, and 17 bases lay in between. CDR1 is SGHTA, CDR2 FQGNSA, per germline. In nucleotides, the CDR3 is TGTGCCAGCAGCCCCCGAGGGCAGGCTACCACAGATACGCAGTATTTT. The encoded protein is CASSPRGQATTDTQYF.

This clone has a single count. This chain uses TRBV29-1 with TRBJ1-2, with a weak D call TRBD1 (6 bases). Trimming left V 3 bases short and J 8 bases short, with 16 bases between. Germline V gene lookup returns CDR1 SQVTM and CDR2 ANQGSEA. The CDR3 is 13 amino acids. The chain's CDR3 is CSVEDLRGRGYTF. The CDR3, as DNA: TGCAGCGTTGAGGACCTCAGGGGACGCGGCTACACCTTC.

V gene TRBV7-3 combines with J gene TRBJ1-2; a weak D match, TRBD1 (5 bases). From germline, CDR1 is SGHTA and CDR2 FQGTGA. The CDR3 has 14 residues. Trimming stripped 0 bases from V and 5 bases from J, with 10 bases between. CDR3 loop: CASSLTGAGYGYTF. The CDR3 nucleotides read TGTGCCAGCAGCTTAACAGGGGCCGGTTATGGCTACACCTTC.

The rearrangement links TRBV19 to TRBJ1-1; the match to TRBD1 covers 12 bases. The CDR3 has 16 residues. V trimming: 5 bases; J trimming: 3 bases; junction bases outside the gene matches: 7. Germline CDR1 reads LNHDA; CDR2 reads SQIVND (reference sequence). The CDR3, as DNA: TGTGCCAGTAGTGCCGGGACAGGGGGCGGGGACACTGAAGCTTTCTTT. Translated, it gives CASSAGTGGGDTEAFF.